These 9 T cell receptor beta chains came from one sample sequenced in a study of T-cell reconstitution after alpha-beta-depleted transplantation in children (dated by TCRdb to 2015 to 2016). In the paper's terms, the treatment or condition label means: allogeneic hematopoietic cell transplantation with graft depleted of TCRalphabeta T cells and CD19 B cells. Libraries came from PCR. Sequencing was performed on an Illumina HiSeq 2500. To normalize quantification of the TCRbeta repertoire, the TCR libraries were built with molecular barcoding that relied on unique molecular identifiers. Starting from the raw public reads, TCRdb applied fastp trimming at Q25, assembled clones with MiXCR and retained in-frame beta chains. Rows with a matching CDR3 protein are joined into one entry that keeps the most common DNA and genes. The sample table shows around 800,000 distinct CDR3 sequences, and less than 20% are seen once. Of the sample, around 5.3% falls within the top ten clones.

The sequencing used PBMCs, mostly from graft donor cells, collected 360 days after TCRalphabeta/CD19-depleted stem cell transplant. Receptors were obtained from a male patient aged 10 to 17 who had a stem cell transplant for acute lymphoblastic leukemia, so the T cells may come from the graft donor.

This clonotype was detected many times. The V call is TRBV29-1, the J call TRBJ2-1; TRBD2 aligns across 8 bases. CDR3 length: 14 amino acids. Germline CDR1 reads SQVTM; CDR2 reads ANQGSEA. V shed 6 bases and J 6 bases; nucleotides not matched to a gene: 10. CDR3 bases: TGCAGCGTCCCCATGGGGCTAGCGGGCAATGAGCAGTTCTTC. Translation: CSVPMGLAGNEQFF.

This chain connects TRBV29-1 to TRBJ2-7; D gene uncertain. V lost 4 bases to trimming and J lost 5 bases, with 9 bases between them. This CDR3 is built from 11 residues. The germline V gene has CDR1 SQVTM and CDR2 ANQGSEA. CDR3 bases: TGCAGCGTTGCTCTACGGAACGAGCAGTACTTC. Translation: CSVALRNEQYF.

Here the CDR3 DNA reads TGCGCCAGCAGACGTTTAGCGGGAGGGCCCGGAGAGACCCAGTACTTC. It yields the protein CASRRLAGGPGETQYF. The chain couples TRBV4-1 to TRBJ2-5, with TRBD2 matching 11 bases. Trimming took 6 bases from V and 4 from J; bases not matched to a gene: 10. Germline CDR1 is MGHRA and CDR2 is YSYEKL. The CDR3 sequence is 16 residues long.

This clonotype was recorded many times. This chain uses TRBV12-3 or TRBV12-4 with TRBJ2-1, with D perhaps being TRBD1 or TRBD2 (5 bases each). The CDR3 spans 13 residues. V lost 6 bases and J 5 bases, leaving 11 bases between the germline ends. In nucleotides, the CDR3 is TGTGCCAGCAGGGGACCACATAACAATGAGCAGTTCTTC. Its protein is CASRGPHNNEQFF.

This chain connects TRBV4-1 to TRBJ2-2, with TRBD2 as a possible D gene (7 bases). Germline CDR1 reads MGHRA; CDR2 reads YSYEKL. The CDR3 has 19 amino acids. V lost 8 bases to trimming and J lost 2 bases, with 27 bases between them. In DNA, the CDR3 is TGCGCCAGCTCACAACTGGGGGGGCTAGCGGTAGTTAACACCGGGGAGCTGTTTTTT. The encoded protein is CASSQLGGLAVVNTGELFF.

The genes are TRBV12-3 or TRBV12-4 and TRBJ2-4; D unclear. The V gene lost 1 base and the J gene lost 7 bases, with 11 bases spanning the gap. The CDR3 sequence is 14 residues long. The CDR3 spells CASSLGHRQNIQYF. DNA of the CDR3: TGTGCCAGCAGTTTAGGACACCGGCAGAACATTCAGTACTTC.

This sequence joins TRBV15 and TRBJ2-2, with a weak D call TRBD2 (5 bases). Germline CDR1 and CDR2: LNHNV and YYDKDF (reference sequence). Trimming removed 1 base at V and 5 bases at J, with 14 bases between. The CDR3 contains 16 residues. The CDR3 DNA follows: TGTGCCACCAGCAGAGGAGGGAGCGGTTGGACCGGGGAGCTGTTTTTT. Translating gives CATSRGGSGWTGELFF.

This clonotype appeared a few times. The chain carries TRBV4-1 and TRBJ1-2; the match to TRBD1 covers 9 bases. J lost 3 bases, V lost 4 bases, and 9 bases had no gene match. The V gene's germline CDR1 is MGHRA and CDR2 YSYEKL. This CDR3 is built from 16 residues. The CDR3 loop is CASSPIGQGTHYGYTF. CDR3 sequence (DNA): TGCGCCAGCAGCCCCATTGGACAGGGGACTCACTATGGCTACACCTTC.

This clonotype was seen a few times. The chain employs TRBV2 and TRBJ2-7; 11 bases fit TRBD1. The CDR3 extends over 12 amino acids. The ends lost 11 bases at V and 4 bases at J; junction bases unmatched: 4. Germline CDR1 is SNHLY and CDR2 is FYNNEI. The CDR3 region is CAGRDRGYEQYF. The CDR3 DNA reads as TGTGCCGGCCGGGACAGGGGGTACGAGCAGTACTTC.